This T cell receptor (beta chain) was obtained from a study of regulatory T cells in long-lasting Graves disease. Across the whole study: Disease was considered persistent Graves' disease after over 5 years of antithyroid drugs (with positive TSH receptor antibodies).

Study-wide results and caveats: The number of shared public clonotypes was higher in persistent patients (around 2,700) than new patients (roughly 970).

CDR3 regions were amplified by Arm-PCR using iRepertoire HTBI primers to build TCR beta libraries. TCRdb reprocessed the multiplex PCR reads with MiXCR, giving one entry per CDR3 protein. The sample shows around 500,000 distinct CDR3 sequences, roughly 20% of them seen only once. Stated time point: persistent/refractory GD, antithyroid drugs over 5 years with positive TRAb. PBMC-derived RNA was used for the TCR library. Graves' disease diagnosis followed American Thyroid Association guidelines. Staff took around 8.6 milliliters of peripheral blood and put it into EDTA tubes. As for this clonotype: Antigen specificity is unknown.

Sequencing used peripheral blood mononuclear cells (PBMCs), obtained when the disease was refractory, from a patient treated with antithyroid drugs. This receptor was identified in a female donor with Graves disease.

The DNA of the CDR3 is TGCAGTGCATGGACAGGGGCGGAAAACACCATATATTTT. Translating gives CSAWTGAENTIYF. The chain links TRBV20-1 to TRBJ1-3; 9 bases agree with TRBD1. Per the germline V gene, CDR1 is DFQATT and CDR2 is SNEGSKA (reference sequence). The CDR3 has 13 amino acids. J gave up 6 bases and V 6 bases, and 6 bases lay outside the gene matches.